This T cell receptor beta chain was recovered during a study of blood T cell repertoires in COVID-19. Looking at the study overall: Material from acute and convalescent COVID-19 was sourced from the United States, Italy and Spain. The analysed material was cDNA or gDNA that came from T cells, B-cell-depleted T cells, or PBMCs.

The authors' processing: Reference gene primer amplification gave estimated nucleated cell counts. The data were produced by immunoSEQ multiplex PCR, yet TCRdb's version contains in-frame clones alone and is incomplete. V, J and clone size reflect that table, while D and trimming were determined from the DNA. The table shows some 96,000 clones, with approximately 90% occurring only once. The CDR3 length is 14 residues. Trimming shortened V by 3 bases and J by 6 bases, and 9 bases separated the two germline ends. Germline V lookup: CDR1 SGHTA, CDR2 FQGNSA. This clonotype originated in a man aged 50-60 years with active COVID-19. The sequenced sample was peripheral blood. The rearrangement links TRBV7-2 to TRBJ1-6; D may be TRBD1 (6 bases). The CDR3 region is CASSLDSSNSPLHF. The CDR3 DNA sequence: TGTGCCAGCAGCTTGGACAGTTCTAATTCACCCCTCCACTTT.